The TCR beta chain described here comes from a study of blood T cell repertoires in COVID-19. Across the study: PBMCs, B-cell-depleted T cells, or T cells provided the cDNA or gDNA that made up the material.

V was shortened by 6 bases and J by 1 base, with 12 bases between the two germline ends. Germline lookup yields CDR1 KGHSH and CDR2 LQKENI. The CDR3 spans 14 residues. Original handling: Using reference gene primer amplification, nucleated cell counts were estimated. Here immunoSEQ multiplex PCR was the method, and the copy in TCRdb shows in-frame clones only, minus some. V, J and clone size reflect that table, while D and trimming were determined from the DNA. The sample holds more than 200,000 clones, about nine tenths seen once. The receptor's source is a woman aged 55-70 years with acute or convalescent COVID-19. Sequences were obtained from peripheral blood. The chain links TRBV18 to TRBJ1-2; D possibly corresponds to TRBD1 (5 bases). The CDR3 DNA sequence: TGTGCCAGCTCCCAAGGACAAGTTAACTATGGCTACACCTTC. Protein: CASSQGQVNYGYTF.